The clone carrying this T cell receptor (beta chain) has a handful of counts. This record comes from a study of blood T cell repertoires in COVID-19. Profiled with immunoSEQ multiplex PCR; TCRdb holds only in-frame clones, not every one. There are about 300,000 clones in the sample; 70% to 90% occur only once, and roughly 2.2% lies in the top ten. Two negative PCRs, clearance, or symptom resolution had been documented for recovered Cohort 3 donors. This CDR3 contains 18 residues. Trimming took 5 bases from V and 3 from J, leaving 24 bases between them. Germline V lookup: CDR1 SGHTA, CDR2 FQGTGA. The TCR comes from a man aged 25-45 years who had recovered from COVID-19. The chain carries TRBV7-3 and TRBJ2-3; D may be TRBD2 (7 bases). The sample was PBMCs or T cells enriched from blood (not recorded which). The CDR3 here is CASSPQVGGGGMTDTQYF. CDR3 DNA sequence: TGTGCCAGCAGCCCCCAGGTGGGGGGAGGGGGAATGACAGATACGCAGTATTTT. The variable domain in full, with the rest retrieved from reference TRBV7-3 and TRBJ2-3, is GAGVSQTPSNKVTEKGKYVELRCDPISGHTALYWYRQSLGQGPEFLIYFQGTGAADDSGLPNDRFFAVRPEGSVSTLKIQRTERGDSAVYLCASSPQVGGGGMTDTQYFGPGTRLTVL.